These T cell receptor beta chains were read from a single sample in a study of OX40 agonist ivuxolimab in advanced cancers. Libraries were prepared by immunoSEQ multiplex PCR; TCRdb keeps only in-frame clonotypes and omits some of them. The sample has tens of thousands of clones; about 82% are singletons. The sample was CD4+ or CD8+ T cells sorted from blood, taken in a trial of the OX40 agonist ivuxolimab. These receptor sequences come from an adult with an advanced solid tumor such as melanoma, head and neck, liver or kidney cancer. Each CDR3 is given with its conserved first and last residue. The D gene is left open where the match is weak. Clone size is shown for a subset of rows, as once, few, many or a class of expanded clone.

V	size	D	J	CDR3	DNA
TRBV27	NA	TRBD1	TRBJ2-2	CASSPPTGANTGELFF	TGTGCCAGCAGTCCCCCGACAGGGGCGAACACCGGGGAGCTGTTTTTT
TRBV5-6	NA	TRBD2	TRBJ2-5	CASSLGGRGRAETQYF	TGTGCCAGCAGCTTGGGAGGTCGCGGGAGGGCCGAGACCCAGTACTTC
TRBV2	NA	NA	TRBJ2-7	CASSGVVEEQYF	TGTGCCAGCAGTGGGGTGGTGGAGGAGCAGTACTTC
TRBV5-1	NA	TRBD1	TRBJ1-1	CASSFFQGGSTEAFF	TGCGCCAGCAGCTTCTTTCAGGGGGGTAGCACTGAAGCTTTCTTT
TRBV18	NA	TRBD2	TRBJ2-2	CASSPKSGSFSGELFF	TGTGCCAGCTCACCCAAAAGCGGGAGCTTTTCCGGGGAGCTGTTTTTT
TRBV7-9	NA	NA	TRBJ2-7	CASSLDYEQYF	TGTGCCAGCAGCTTAGACTACGAGCAGTACTTC
TRBV5-6	NA	NA	TRBJ1-4	CASSLVATNEKLFF	TGTGCCAGCAGCCTGGTTGCAACTAATGAAAAACTGTTTTTT
TRBV5-6	NA	NA	TRBJ2-7	CASSSTTLSSYEQYF	TGTGCCAGCAGCTCGACCACGTTGAGCTCCTACGAGCAGTACTTC
TRBV11-2	NA	TRBD1	TRBJ2-3	CASSLDHRTGTDTQYF	TGTGCCAGCAGCTTGGACCACAGGACAGGGACAGATACGCAGTATTTT
TRBV5-1	NA	NA	TRBJ2-6	CASSLQTSGANVLTF	TGCGCCAGCAGCTTGCAGACCTCTGGGGCCAACGTCCTGACTTTC
TRBV7-9	NA	TRBD2	TRBJ2-7	CASSQTSGRGYYEQYF	TGTGCCAGCAGCCAGACTAGCGGGAGAGGGTACTACGAGCAGTACTTC
TRBV6-1	NA	NA	TRBJ2-1	CASSEARYNEQFF	TGTGCCAGCAGTGAAGCGCGCTACAATGAGCAGTTCTTC
TRBV5-1	NA	TRBD2	TRBJ2-7	CASSLGASGMNEQYF	TGCGCCAGCAGCTTGGGGGCTAGCGGGATGAACGAGCAGTACTTC
TRBV5-4	NA	NA	TRBJ2-1	CASSQYRWVRQFF	TGCGCCAGCAGCCAATATAGGTGGGTGAGGCAGTTCTTC
TRBV2	once	NA	TRBJ2-7	CASSERQGWEQYF	TGTGCCAGCAGTGAACGGCAGGGGTGGGAGCAGTACTTC
TRBV6-1	NA	NA	TRBJ2-3	CASSSTRDPTDTQYF	TGTGCCAGCAGTTCAACCCGGGACCCCACAGATACGCAGTATTTT
TRBV5-4	NA	NA	TRBJ2-1	CASSSRVSADEQFF	TGTGCCAGCAGCTCGAGGGTATCTGCGGATGAGCAGTTCTTC
TRBV5-1	NA	TRBD1	TRBJ2-1	CASSLGGQGYEQFF	TGCGCCAGCAGCTTGGGGGGACAGGGATATGAGCAGTTCTTC
TRBV5-4	NA	TRBD2	TRBJ2-4	CASSLSGGNIQYF	TGTGCCAGCAGCTTGAGCGGGGGGAACATTCAGTACTTC
TRBV7-6	NA	NA	TRBJ1-1	CASSLEGSNTEAFF	TGTGCCAGCAGCCTTGAGGGGTCTAACACTGAAGCTTTCTTT
TRBV29-1	NA	NA	TRBJ1-1	CSVETATNTEAFF	TGCAGCGTTGAGACGGCCACGAACACTGAAGCTTTCTTT
TRBV7-3	NA	TRBD2	TRBJ2-3	CASSERDLQDTQYF	TGTGCCAGCAGCGAGCGGGACCTGCAGGATACGCAGTATTTT
TRBV18	NA	TRBD2	TRBJ2-1	CASSPIPSGPYNEQFF	TGTGCCAGCTCCCCTATTCCTAGCGGGCCCTACAATGAGCAGTTCTTC
TRBV5-1	NA	NA	TRBJ2-2	CASSLGAMPGELFF	TGCGCCAGCAGCTTGGGGGCTATGCCCGGGGAGCTGTTTTTT
TRBV7-9	NA	NA	TRBJ2-3	CASSPGASLDTQYF	TGTGCCAGCAGCCCAGGGGCGTCACTGGATACGCAGTATTTT
TRBV9	NA	NA	TRBJ2-7	CASGSRGTALEQYF	TGTGCCAGCGGCTCCCGGGGGACAGCCTTAGAGCAGTACTTC
TRBV29-1	NA	NA	TRBJ2-1	CSVGAGTYNEQFF	TGCAGCGTTGGGGCAGGGACCTACAATGAGCAGTTCTTC
TRBV7-2	NA	NA	TRBJ2-7	CASSLGWGEVWEQYF	TGTGCCAGCAGCTTAGGATGGGGAGAAGTTTGGGAGCAGTACTTC
TRBV25-1	NA	NA	TRBJ1-1	CASSDPGAQAFF	TGTGCCAGCAGTGATCCAGGGGCCCAAGCTTTCTTT
TRBV19	NA	NA	TRBJ2-2	CASMARNTGELFF	TGTGCCAGTATGGCTCGAAACACCGGGGAGCTGTTTTTT
TRBV5-1	NA	NA	TRBJ2-2	CASSSKTNTGELFF	TGCGCCAGCAGCTCTAAGACAAACACCGGGGAGCTGTTTTTT
TRBV2	NA	NA	TRBJ2-5	CASRRETQYF	TGTGCCAGCAGGCGAGAGACCCAGTACTTC
TRBV9	few	NA	TRBJ2-2	CASSVIDTGELFF	TGTGCCAGCAGCGTTATCGACACCGGGGAGCTGTTTTTT
TRBV7-9	NA	NA	TRBJ1-6	CASSQDSYNSPLHF	TGTGCCAGCAGCCAGGACAGCTATAATTCACCCCTCCACTTT
TRBV4-2	once	TRBD2	TRBJ2-1	CASSQAGGSFYNEQFF	TGTGCCAGCAGCCAAGCGGGCGGGAGTTTCTACAATGAGCAGTTCTTC
TRBV28	NA	NA	TRBJ1-3	CASVEVLSGNTIYF	TGTGCCAGCGTGGAAGTACTCTCTGGAAACACCATATATTTT
TRBV11-2	once	NA	TRBJ1-1	CASSPGAGFTEAFF	TGTGCCAGCAGCCCAGGGGCCGGTTTCACTGAAGCTTTCTTT
TRBV10-3	NA	TRBD1	TRBJ1-6	CAISEDRGHSPLHF	TGTGCCATCAGTGAGGACAGGGGGCATTCACCCCTCCACTTT
TRBV11-3	NA	NA	TRBJ2-3	CASSLLGEPLTDTQYF	TGTGCCAGCAGCTTATTGGGGGAGCCCCTCACAGATACGCAGTATTTT
TRBV4-1	NA	TRBD2	TRBJ2-1	CASSHLGLAGNNEQFF	TGCGCCAGCAGCCATCTCGGACTAGCGGGAAACAATGAGCAGTTCTTC
TRBV27	NA	NA	TRBJ2-3	CASSLSITGAGASTDTQYF	TGTGCCAGCAGTTTATCGATAACAGGAGCAGGAGCAAGCACAGATACGCAGTATTTT
TRBV30	NA	NA	TRBJ1-1	CAWSAYTEAFF	TGTGCCTGGAGTGCGTACACTGAAGCTTTCTTT
TRBV18	NA	TRBD1	TRBJ1-2	CASSPSGDRVYGYTF	TGTGCCAGCTCACCTTCCGGAGACAGGGTCTATGGCTACACCTTC
TRBV4-1	NA	TRBD1	TRBJ2-1	CASSLTPGQGARGEQFF	TGCGCCAGCAGCCTTACACCGGGACAGGGGGCGCGGGGTGAGCAGTTCTTC
TRBV4-1	NA	TRBD2	TRBJ2-3	CASSQEGELLAVTDTQYF	TGCGCCAGCAGCCAAGAAGGGGAGCTCCTAGCGGTCACAGATACGCAGTATTTT
TRBV15	NA	NA	TRBJ2-1	CATSREVRSGPYNEQFF	TGTGCCACCAGCAGAGAAGTACGGTCCGGACCGTACAATGAGCAGTTCTTC
TRBV2	NA	TRBD1	TRBJ1-2	CASSEDRTGDSIYGYTF	TGTGCCAGCAGTGAAGATCGGACAGGGGACTCGATCTATGGCTACACCTTC
TRBV6-6	NA	TRBD1	TRBJ2-7	CASSPTGRSYEQYF	TGTGCCAGCAGCCCGACAGGGCGCTCCTACGAGCAGTACTTC
TRBV7-6	NA	NA	TRBJ2-1	CASSFAWDPTYNEQFF	TGTGCCAGCAGCTTCGCTTGGGACCCTACATACAATGAGCAGTTCTTC
TRBV7-9	NA	TRBD1	TRBJ1-1	CASSRVGQGVTEAFF	TGTGCCAGCAGCCGAGTAGGGCAGGGGGTCACTGAAGCTTTCTTT